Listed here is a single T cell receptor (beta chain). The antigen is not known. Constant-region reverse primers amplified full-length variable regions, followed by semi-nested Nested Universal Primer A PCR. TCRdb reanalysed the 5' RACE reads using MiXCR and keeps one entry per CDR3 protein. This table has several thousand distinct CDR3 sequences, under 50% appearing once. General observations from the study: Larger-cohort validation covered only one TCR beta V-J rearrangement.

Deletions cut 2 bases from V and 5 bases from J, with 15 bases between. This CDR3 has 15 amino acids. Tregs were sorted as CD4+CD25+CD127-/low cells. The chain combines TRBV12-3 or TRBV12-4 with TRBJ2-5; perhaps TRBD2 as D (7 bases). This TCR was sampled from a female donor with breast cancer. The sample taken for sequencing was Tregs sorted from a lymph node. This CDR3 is CASSLLGGRIETQYF. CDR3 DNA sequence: TGTGCCAGCAGTTTACTGGGGGGGCGTATCGAGACCCAGTACTTC.